The 31 T cell receptor beta chains below come from one sample, sequenced in a study of neurological immune-mediated disorders. TCRdb processed the 5' RACE reads anew with MiXCR; each CDR3 protein has one entry. This table has 20,000 to 30,000 distinct CDR3 sequences, around an eighth appearing once. Sequenced material: PBMCs. The receptor set was obtained from a woman in her sixties or seventies with HTLV-1-associated myelopathy (HAM/TSP).

As to this clonotype: Sequence at one end of the junction differs from germline and may be a read error. This chain uses TRBV6-1 with TRBJ1-5, with 11 bases aligning to TRBD1. The V gene's germline CDR1 is MNHNS and CDR2 SASEGT. This CDR3 comprises 14 residues. The CDR3 DNA sequence: TGTGCTAGCAGTAGGGACAGGGGGGATCAGCTCCAGCATTTT. Protein product: CASSRDRGDQLQHF.

This rearrangement joins TRBV20-1 to TRBJ2-3; TRBD2 matches at 7 bases. Trimming at V came to 2 bases and at J to 4 bases, leaving 12 bases not matched to a gene. This CDR3 is 16 amino acids long. CDR1 and CDR2 (germline): DFQATT, SNEGSKA (reference sequence). In nucleotides, the CDR3 is TGCAGTGCTAGACCTAGCGGTCGGGACGTGGCAGATACGCAGTATTTT. This translates into CSARPSGRDVADTQYF.

There are many counts of this clonotype. V usage is TRBV11-2 and J usage is TRBJ2-3; tentatively, D is TRBD2 (5 bases). V was clipped by 1 base and J by 0 bases, with 8 bases between them. Germline CDR1 reads SGHAT; CDR2 reads FQNNGV. The CDR3 is made up of 15 amino acids. The CDR3 DNA reads as TGTGCCAGCAGCTTAGGCGGGCGGAGCACAGATACGCAGTATTTT. It yields the protein CASSLGGRSTDTQYF.

This clonotype has ten or more counts. V gene TRBV5-1 combines with J gene TRBJ1-2; TRBD1 matches at 8 bases. After removal of 4 bases from V and 8 bases from J, the junction contained 7 bases not matched to a gene. Germline CDR1 SGHRS, CDR2 YFSETQ. The CDR3 runs 13 residues. CDR3 region: CASSPGQGGGYTF. The DNA of the CDR3 is TGCGCCAGCAGCCCAGGACAGGGCGGGGGCTACACCTTC.

This clonotype was recorded at least ten times. The V call is TRBV27, the J call TRBJ1-5, with TRBD1 as a possible D gene (5 bases). CDR1 and CDR2 (germline): MNHEY, SMNVEV (reference sequence). CDR3 length: 13 amino acids. V was trimmed by 9 bases and J by 2 bases, leaving 11 bases between them. CDR3 loop: CASKGGGNQPQHF. CDR3 nucleotides: TGTGCCAGTAAAGGAGGGGGCAATCAGCCCCAGCATTTT.

This clonotype has at least ten counts. The chain links TRBV27 to TRBJ1-5; D remains unclear. In germline, CDR1 is MNHEY, CDR2 SMNVEV (reference sequence). Trimming pared 4 bases from V and 7 bases from J, leaving 8 bases between. The CDR3 is made up of 12 amino acids. CDR3: CASSSPFQPQHF. CDR3 in DNA: TGTGCCAGCAGTTCCCCCTTCCAGCCCCAGCATTTT.

At least ten counts were recorded for this clonotype. The chain has TRBV29-1 and TRBJ2-7, with 9 bases matching TRBD1. Trimming removed 8 bases from V and 4 bases from J; junction bases left unmatched: 6. The CDR3 is 12 residues long. Germline V gene sequence: CDR1 SQVTM, CDR2 ANQGSEA. The CDR3 here is CSFVGQGYEQYF. In DNA form, the CDR3 reads TGCAGCTTCGTGGGACAGGGATACGAGCAGTACTTC.

This rearrangement joins TRBV20-1 to TRBJ2-3; a possible D gene is TRBD1 (6 bases). This CDR3 comprises 11 residues. Germline lookup yields CDR1 DFQATT and CDR2 SNEGSKA (reference sequence). V dropped 3 bases and J dropped 7 bases, with 8 bases sitting between them. CDR3 protein: CSASGTHTQYF. The CDR3 DNA sequence: TGCAGTGCTAGCGGGACACATACGCAGTATTTT.

This clonotype was seen ten or more times. The V gene is TRBV6-1, the J gene TRBJ1-4, with 7 bases that match TRBD1. V dropped 8 bases and J dropped 8; count of bases not matched to a gene: 2. Germline V lookup: CDR1 MNHNS, CDR2 SASEGT. The CDR3 has 11 amino acids. In DNA form, the CDR3 reads TGTGCCAGCCAGACAGGGGAAAAACTGTTTTTT. Translated: CASQTGEKLFF.

This clonotype was recorded at least ten times. The chain has TRBV7-9 and TRBJ2-7; a possible D gene is TRBD1 (5 bases). The CDR3 covers 14 residues. V was cut by 3 bases and J by 4 bases, with 13 bases left in between. Germline-derived CDR1 and CDR2 are SEHNR and FQNEAQ (reference sequence). Here the CDR3 reads CASSFKGPLYEQYF. CDR3 DNA: TGTGCCAGCAGCTTCAAGGGGCCACTTTACGAGCAGTACTTC.

The table lists this clonotype with many counts. The chain couples TRBV5-1 to TRBJ2-5, with 13 nucleotides matching TRBD2. Germline V gene data show CDR1 as SGHRS and CDR2 as YFSETQ. The V segment lost 4 bases and the J segment 3 bases; nucleotides outside the gene matches: 6. The CDR3 contains 16 residues. CDR3 region: CASSPGLAGTEETQYF. The CDR3 region has the DNA TGCGCCAGCAGCCCGGGACTAGCGGGGACTGAAGAGACCCAGTACTTC.

This clonotype was recorded a few times. This chain links TRBV20-1 with TRBJ1-5; D is unclear. CDR1 and CDR2 (germline): DFQATT, SNEGSKA (reference sequence). The CDR3 sequence is 14 residues long. Trimming removed 0 bases from V and 0 bases from J, with 6 bases in between. The DNA of the CDR3 is TGCAGTGCTAGAGATGGTGGTAGCAATCAGCCCCAGCATTTT. It codes for CSARDGGSNQPQHF.

This clonotype was detected ten times or more. The V call is TRBV6-6, the J call TRBJ1-1; D gene unclear. V shed 0 bases and J shed 3 bases, with 11 bases lying between them. CDR1 is MNHNY, CDR2 SVGAGI, per germline (reference sequence). The CDR3 has 15 residues. The CDR3 DNA reads TGTGCCAGCAGTTACTCCCCTGTGGTTGACACTGAAGCTTTCTTT. Translated, it gives CASSYSPVVDTEAFF.

Many counts were recorded for this clonotype. The chain carries TRBV4-3 and TRBJ2-3; 8 nucleotides align to TRBD2. V was pared by 1 base and J by 2 bases, with 2 bases of the junction left unmatched. Germline-derived CDR1 and CDR2 are LGHNA and YSLEER. CDR3 length: 15 amino acids. The CDR3 nucleotides are TGCGCCAGCAGCCAAGTAGCGGGGTACACAGATACGCAGTATTTT. Translated, it gives CASSQVAGYTDTQYF.

Many counts were recorded for this clonotype. The V gene is TRBV7-9, the J gene TRBJ1-2; TRBD1 matches 7 bases. The CDR3 is made up of 16 amino acids. Germline trimming cut 2 bases from V and 2 bases from J; bases unmatched to any gene: 8. The V gene's germline CDR1 is SEHNR and CDR2 FQNEAQ (reference sequence). The CDR3 DNA reads as TGTGCCAGCAGCTTAAATTGGCAGGGGGAGAACTATGGCTACACCTTC. This translates into CASSLNWQGENYGYTF.

As concerns this clonotype: A much larger clone sits a single nucleotide away, making a read error possible. The rearrangement uses TRBV9 and TRBJ2-2, with a tentative D call TRBD2 (6 bases). The CDR3 is 13 amino acids. Germline V CDR1 and CDR2: SGDLS, YYNGEE. CDR3 nucleotides: TGTGCCAGCAGCCCTATAGTCACCGGGGGGCTGTTTTTT. As protein: CASSPIVTGGLFF. Filled out from reference TRBV9 and TRBJ2-2, the complete variable domain reads DSGVTQTPKHLITATGQRVTLRCSPRSGDLSVYWYQQSLDQGLQFLIQYYNGEERAKGNILERFSAQQFPDLHSELNLSSLELGDSALYFCASSPIVTGGLFFGEGSRLTVL.

This clonotype was seen repeatedly, ten times or more. The V call is TRBV12-3 or TRBV12-4, the J call TRBJ1-5, with D tentatively TRBD1 (6 bases). CDR3 length: 16 residues. V lost 0 bases to trimming and J lost 1 base, with 10 bases between them. CDR3 nucleotide sequence: TGTGCCAGCAGTTTAGCGTGGCAGGGGAGCAATCAGCCCCAGCATTTT. It is translated as CASSLAWQGSNQPQHF.

This clonotype was seen at least ten times. The genes are TRBV11-2 and TRBJ2-5, with a possible D match to TRBD1 (6 bases). This CDR3 spans 14 amino acids. Trimming shortened V by 6 bases and J by 4 bases, and 15 bases separated the two germline ends. CDR1 and CDR2 (germline): SGHAT, FQNNGV. CDR3 sequence reads: CASSFDRRTETQYF. The DNA of the CDR3 is TGTGCCAGCAGTTTCGACAGGAGGACAGAGACCCAGTACTTC.

This clonotype was counted ten times or more. The chain employs TRBV6-5 and TRBJ2-5; TRBD2 agrees at 8 bases. This CDR3 comprises 15 residues. J was trimmed by 4 bases and V by 2 bases; bases with no gene match: 6. The germline CDR1 and CDR2 sequences are MNHEY and SVGAGI. This CDR3 is CASSYTAGVAETQYF. CDR3 nucleotides: TGTGCCAGCAGTTACACAGCGGGAGTGGCAGAGACCCAGTACTTC.

This clonotype has at least ten counts. The rearrangement uses TRBV27 and TRBJ1-2; tentatively, D is TRBD1 (5 bases). There are 13 residues in the CDR3. Trimming took off 6 bases at V and 8 bases at J, with 16 bases between the two ends. Looked up from germline, CDR1 is MNHEY and CDR2 is SMNVEV (reference sequence). The CDR3: CASSRTPAWGYTF. The CDR3 region has the DNA TGTGCCAGCAGCCGGACACCTGCTTGGGGCTACACCTTC.

The sample holds many counts of this clonotype. Here the CDR3 reads CSARKGQNTEAFF. DNA of the CDR3: TGCAGTGCTAGGAAGGGGCAAAACACTGAAGCTTTCTTT. This rearrangement joins TRBV20-1 to TRBJ1-1; tentative D call: TRBD1 (5 bases). Germline CDR1 is DFQATT and CDR2 is SNEGSKA (reference sequence). The CDR3 runs 13 residues. V dropped 3 bases and J dropped 2 bases, with 10 bases sitting between them.

This clonotype was counted ten times or more. The chain joins TRBV20-1 to TRBJ1-2; a possible D gene is TRBD1 (5 bases). Per germline, CDR1 DFQATT and CDR2 SNEGSKA (reference sequence). V was trimmed by 1 base and J by 6 bases, leaving 15 bases between them. The CDR3 consists of 14 residues. CDR3 DNA: TGCAGTGCTAGAGTCCTAGCGGGGGGGGATGGCTACACCTTC. It translates to CSARVLAGGDGYTF.

This clonotype showed up just a few times. For the CDR3, the DNA is TGTGCCAGCAGTTTCGGTGACAGGGGGCTTGGAGAGACCCAGTACTTC. Protein product: CASSFGDRGLGETQYF. The rearrangement uses TRBV28 and TRBJ2-5, with 10 bases matching TRBD1. Germline values: CDR1 MDHEN, CDR2 SYDVKM. There are 16 residues in the CDR3. V trimming: 3 bases; J trimming: 4 bases; junction bases outside the gene matches: 8.

This clonotype came up many times. V is TRBV19 and J is TRBJ2-3, with D maybe TRBD2 (6 bases). The CDR3 consists of 14 residues. V lost 7 bases and J 3 bases, leaving 14 bases between the germline ends. CDR1 is LNHDA, CDR2 SQIVND, per germline (reference sequence). The chain's CDR3 is CASNTPGVTDTQYF. As DNA, the CDR3 is TGTGCCAGTAATACCCCGGGGGTTACAGATACGCAGTATTTT.

This clonotype was seen ten or more times. The CDR3 sequence is CATSSGAGGYTF. As DNA, the CDR3 is TGTGCCACCAGCTCAGGGGCCGGTGGCTACACCTTC. The gene calls are TRBV15 and TRBJ1-2; D might be TRBD1 (6 bases). This CDR3 has 12 residues. Germline CDR1 LNHNV, CDR2 YYDKDF (reference sequence). V lost 5 bases and J lost 7, with 11 bases in between.

The sample holds many counts of this clonotype. This chain links TRBV11-3 with TRBJ1-1; no firm D call. The CDR3 has 13 amino acids. Per germline, CDR1 SGHNT and CDR2 YENEEA. The V end was cut by 1 base, the J end by 3 bases, with 6 bases between. CDR3 nucleotides: TGTGCCAGCAGCTTAGTTGAGTACACTGAAGCTTTCTTT. It encodes CASSLVEYTEAFF.

This clonotype was detected many times. This rearrangement joins TRBV20-1 to TRBJ2-2; weak D call: TRBD1 (5 bases). Germline V gene lookup returns CDR1 DFQATT and CDR2 SNEGSKA (reference sequence). The CDR3 extends over 12 amino acids. The germline V and J ends were trimmed by 4 bases and 3 bases, with 6 bases remaining between them. The CDR3 loop reads CSATGYTGELFF. In DNA form, the CDR3 reads TGCAGTGCTACAGGGTACACCGGGGAGCTGTTTTTT.

This clonotype was counted at least ten times. V usage is TRBV7-2 and J usage is TRBJ1-1; D unclear. CDR3 size: 13 residues. The V end lost 5 bases, the J end lost 3 bases, and 10 bases lay between the germline ends. Germline CDR1 and CDR2: SGHTA and FQGNSA. The CDR3 bases are TGTGCCAGCAGCCGAAGGATGGACACTGAAGCTTTCTTT. Its protein is CASSRRMDTEAFF.

The V and J genes are TRBV6-2 or TRBV6-3 and TRBJ1-1; D call uncertain. Germline-derived CDR1 and CDR2 are MNHEY and SVGEGT. The CDR3 has 13 residues. Trimming took off 7 bases at V and 3 bases at J, with 12 bases between the two ends. CDR3 nucleotide sequence: TGTGCCAGCATCAAACGGAGATACACTGAAGCTTTCTTT. Amino acid sequence: CASIKRRYTEAFF.

This clonotype was counted many times. The chain uses TRBV15 and TRBJ1-1; no reliable D call. The CDR3 has 13 residues. V dropped 5 bases and J dropped 1 base, with 8 bases sitting between them. In germline, CDR1 is LNHNV, CDR2 YYDKDF (reference sequence). CDR3 sequence: CATSLGSNTEAFF. For the CDR3, the DNA is TGTGCCACCAGCTTGGGGTCGAACACTGAAGCTTTCTTT.

This clonotype was found many times. The chain recombines TRBV5-1 with TRBJ2-1; 15 bases match TRBD2. The V and J ends lost 4 bases and 4 bases, in that order; junction bases with no gene match: 9. The CDR3 has 18 residues. In germline, CDR1 is SGHRS, CDR2 YFSETQ. The CDR3 nucleotides read TGCGCCAGCAGCGGGGGACTAGCGGGAGGTGCCTGGTACAATGAGCAGTTCTTC. It yields the protein CASSGGLAGGAWYNEQFF.